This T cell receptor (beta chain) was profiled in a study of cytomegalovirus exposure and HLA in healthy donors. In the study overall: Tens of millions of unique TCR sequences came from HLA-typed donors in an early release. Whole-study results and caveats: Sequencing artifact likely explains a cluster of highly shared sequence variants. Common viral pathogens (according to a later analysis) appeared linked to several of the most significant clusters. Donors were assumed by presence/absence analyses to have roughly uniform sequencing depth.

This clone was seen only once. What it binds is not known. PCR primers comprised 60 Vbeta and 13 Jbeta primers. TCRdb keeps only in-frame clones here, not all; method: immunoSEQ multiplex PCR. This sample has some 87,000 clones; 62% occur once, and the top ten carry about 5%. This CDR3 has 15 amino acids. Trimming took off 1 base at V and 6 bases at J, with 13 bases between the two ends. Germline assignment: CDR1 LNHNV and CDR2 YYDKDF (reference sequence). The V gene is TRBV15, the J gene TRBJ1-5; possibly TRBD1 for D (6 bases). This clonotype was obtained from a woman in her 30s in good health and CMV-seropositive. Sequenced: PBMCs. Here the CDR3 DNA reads TGTGCCACCAGCAGAGGAACAGGGATAGGTCAGCCCCAGCATTTT. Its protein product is CATSRGTGIGQPQHF.